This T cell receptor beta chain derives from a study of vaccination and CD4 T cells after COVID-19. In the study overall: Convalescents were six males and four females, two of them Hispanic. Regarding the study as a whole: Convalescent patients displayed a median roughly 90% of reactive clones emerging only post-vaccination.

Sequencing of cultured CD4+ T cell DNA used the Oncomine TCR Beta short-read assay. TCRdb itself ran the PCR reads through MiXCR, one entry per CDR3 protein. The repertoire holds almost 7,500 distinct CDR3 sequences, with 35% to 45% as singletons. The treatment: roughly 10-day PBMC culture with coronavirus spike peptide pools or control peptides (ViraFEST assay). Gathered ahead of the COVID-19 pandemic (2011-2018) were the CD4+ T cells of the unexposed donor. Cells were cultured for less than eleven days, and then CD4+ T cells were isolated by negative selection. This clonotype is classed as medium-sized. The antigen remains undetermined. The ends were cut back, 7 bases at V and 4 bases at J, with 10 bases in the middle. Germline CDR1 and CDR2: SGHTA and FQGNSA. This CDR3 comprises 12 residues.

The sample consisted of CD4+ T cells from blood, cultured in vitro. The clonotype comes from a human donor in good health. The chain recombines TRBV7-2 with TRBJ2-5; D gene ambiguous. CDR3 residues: CASKPDSETQYF. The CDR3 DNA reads TGTGCCAGCAAACCAGATTCAGAGACCCAGTACTTC.